The rows below give T cell receptor beta chains drawn from one sample of a study of technical replicates of blood from several donors. Sequencing used immunoSEQ multiplex PCR; TCRdb keeps in-frame clones, though not all of them. The data show tens of thousands of clones, under 99% seen once. The material sequenced was T cells isolated from PBMCs. Receptor source: a human donor in good health. Each CDR3 is given with its conserved first and last residue. D genes are given only for firm matches. Only some rows state a clone size, as once, few, many or a class for expanded clones.

NA TRBV7-2 NA CASSLDSGTDTQYF
NA TRBV4-2 NA CASSQNPALRAEAFF
NA TRBV6-5 NA CASSYSGAGGYTF
NA TRBV5-6 TRBD2 CASSPGLGGYTDTQYF
NA TRBV10-3 TRBD1 CAISDGTGGPEQFF
NA TRBV5-4 TRBD1 CASRYQGDYGYTF
NA TRBV11-2 NA CASRPEGAWDGYTF
NA TRBV2 NA CASSGVNSGANVLTF
NA TRBV5-3 NA CARSTLLANEQFF
NA TRBV7-6 NA CASSFGRAYEQYF
NA TRBV19 TRBD1 CASRQGAGETQYF
NA TRBV5-1 TRBD1 CASSSQGYTEAFF
NA TRBV10-3 TRBD2 CAISEGTGGADTQYF
NA TRBV19 NA CASSQLGTSGAFF
NA TRBV7-2 NA CASSLGGQPTGELFF
NA TRBV13 NA CASTQAGNTEAFF
NA TRBV5-1 TRBD1 CASSPGTASYEQYF
NA TRBV6-5 TRBD1 CASSYSSGTGTDTQYF
NA TRBV2 NA CASSAGAAYEQYF
NA TRBV28 NA CASSALSWGGTDTQYF
once TRBV7-6 TRBD1 CASSLAWTGNTGELFF
NA TRBV9 NA CASSVGTPTLAEQYF
NA TRBV30 TRBD1 CAWSVGRGRRNTGELFF
NA TRBV5-1 TRBD1 CASGTGGSGANVLTF
once TRBV2 TRBD1 CASSEQGEYNEQFF
NA TRBV9 NA CASSASSNYGYTF
NA TRBV5-1 NA CASSLGREQPQHF
NA TRBV2 NA CASSQLNTEAFF
NA TRBV21-1 NA CASSKGLAGAGELFF
NA TRBV11-3 NA CASSKDSSFSYEQYF
NA TRBV7-8 NA CASSPFGGGGTEAFF
NA TRBV9 NA CASAGGAGANVLTF
once TRBV11-2 NA CASSSGTLYEQYF
NA TRBV11-3 NA CASSPRGNTEAFF
NA TRBV6-1 TRBD1 CASSVGTGGLSEKLFF
NA TRBV9 NA CASSVVGEETQYF
NA TRBV6-4 TRBD2 CASSDLAGGSTDTQYF
NA TRBV5-4 TRBD2 CASSLASGSFSGQFF
NA TRBV6-5 NA CASSYSTDNTEAFF
NA TRBV10-2 NA CASSARGAGNTIYF
once TRBV20-1 NA CSARSTYEQYF
NA TRBV15 TRBD1 CATTQGVINTGELFF
NA TRBV27 NA CASSLGSYNEQFF